The clone carrying this TCR beta chain was seen only once. The data belong to a study of blood T cell repertoires in COVID-19. Study background: PBMCs, B-cell-depleted T cells, or T cells were the source of the cDNA or gDNA that made up the material.

Authors' data handling: Reference gene primer amplification gave nucleated cell count estimates. The assay was immunoSEQ multiplex PCR, and TCRdb's table has in-frame clones only and misses some. The DNA gave D and trimming, while V, J and clone size come from that table. The table shows some 140,000 clones, with roughly 80% occurring only once. The receptor was derived from a woman older than 75 with acute or convalescent COVID-19. Material: peripheral blood.

CDR3 in DNA: TGTGCCAGCAGTACAACGACAGGATCATCCTACGAGCAGTACTTC. Residues: CASSTTTGSSYEQYF. The rearrangement uses TRBV6-5 and TRBJ2-7, with D perhaps matching TRBD1 (6 bases). Germline V gene data show CDR1 as MNHEY and CDR2 as SVGAGI. The CDR3 has 15 residues. V gave up 5 bases and J gave up 1 base, with 15 bases separating them.